This T cell receptor beta chain was found in a study of T cell clones after liver transplantation. On the study more broadly: Post-transplant blood was tracked for graft-donor-reactive T cell clones identified in a pre-transplant mixed lymphocyte reaction. Without induction therapy, subjects received standard immunosuppression until 12-24 months post-transplant. At least one year of complete immunosuppression withdrawal without enzymes over twice normal defined tolerance.

Per germline, CDR1 SGHTA and CDR2 FQGNSA. Between the trimmed V and J ends, which lost 3 bases and 1 base, there was a span of 11 bases. The CDR3 length is 15 residues. Points on this clone: Antigen unknown.

The assay was immunoSEQ multiplex PCR, and TCRdb's table has in-frame clones only and misses some. Among 950 to 1,500 clones listed, around 50% were seen once. TCRbeta sequences of proliferating CFSE-low MLR cells were labeled alloreactive. Pre-transplant recipient cells responded to graft donor PBMCs, splenocytes, lymph-node cells, or third-party PBMCs. The chain uses TRBV7-2 and TRBJ2-3, with D maybe TRBD1 (6 bases). This receptor was taken from a human patient who received a liver transplant. Some T cells may be the graft donor's. The source material was CD4+ T cells from cultured PBMCs. CDR3 sequence: CASSLSRTGTDTQYF. CDR3 DNA sequence: TGTGCCAGCAGCTTGTCCCGGACAGGCACAGATACGCAGTATTTT.